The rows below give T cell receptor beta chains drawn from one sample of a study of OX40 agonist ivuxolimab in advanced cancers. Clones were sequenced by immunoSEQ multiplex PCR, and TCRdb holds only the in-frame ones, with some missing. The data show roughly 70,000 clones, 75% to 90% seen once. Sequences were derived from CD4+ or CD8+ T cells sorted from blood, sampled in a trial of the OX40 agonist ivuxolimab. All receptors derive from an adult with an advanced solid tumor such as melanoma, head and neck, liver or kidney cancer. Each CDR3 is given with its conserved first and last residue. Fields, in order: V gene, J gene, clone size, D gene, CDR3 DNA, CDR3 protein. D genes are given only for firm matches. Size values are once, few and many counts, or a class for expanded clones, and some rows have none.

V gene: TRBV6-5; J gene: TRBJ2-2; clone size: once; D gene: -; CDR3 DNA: TGTGCCAGCAGTTACGAGGGGTTCACCGGGGAGCTGTTTTTT; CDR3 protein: CASSYEGFTGELFF
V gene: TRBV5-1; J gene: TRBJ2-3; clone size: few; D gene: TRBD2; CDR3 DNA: TGCGCCAGCAGCTCGGGCCTGACTAGCGGGAAAGGGGCAGATACGCAGTATTTT; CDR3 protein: CASSSGLTSGKGADTQYF
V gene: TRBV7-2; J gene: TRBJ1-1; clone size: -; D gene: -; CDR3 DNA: TGTGCCAGCAGCCTGGGAAGGGTCGGAGCTTTCTTT; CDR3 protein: CASSLGRVGAFF
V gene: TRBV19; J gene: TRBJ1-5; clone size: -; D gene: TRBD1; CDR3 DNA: TGTGCCAGTAGCGAACGACAGGGCGGCAATCAGCCCCAGCATTTT; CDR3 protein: CASSERQGGNQPQHF
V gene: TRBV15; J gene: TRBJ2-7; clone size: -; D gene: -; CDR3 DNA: TGTGCCACCAGCAGAGCCCAGAGCCCCCACGAGCAGTACTTC; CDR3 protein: CATSRAQSPHEQYF
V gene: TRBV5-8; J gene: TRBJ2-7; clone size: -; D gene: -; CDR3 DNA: TGTGCCAGCCGCATGACCGGAGGTTCCTACGAGCAGTACTTC; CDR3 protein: CASRMTGGSYEQYF
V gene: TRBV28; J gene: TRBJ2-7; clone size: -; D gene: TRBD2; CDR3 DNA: TGTGCCAGCAGACCCCAAAAACCACTAGCGGGGGCGGGGGAGCAGTACTTC; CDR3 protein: CASRPQKPLAGAGEQYF
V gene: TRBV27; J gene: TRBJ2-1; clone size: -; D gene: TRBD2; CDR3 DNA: TGTGCCAGCAGTGGGCGCGGGAGCAGCTCCTACAATGAGCAGTTCTTC; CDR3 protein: CASSGRGSSSYNEQFF
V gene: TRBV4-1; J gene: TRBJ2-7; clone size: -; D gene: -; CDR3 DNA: TGCGCCAGCAGCCAAGGGAACAGCGTCCACGAGCAGTACTTC; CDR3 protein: CASSQGNSVHEQYF
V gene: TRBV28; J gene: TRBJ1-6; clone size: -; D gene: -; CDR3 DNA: TGTGCCAGCAGGGGCCGACCGGGGGGGAGTTCACCCCTCCACTTT; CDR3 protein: CASRGRPGGSSPLHF
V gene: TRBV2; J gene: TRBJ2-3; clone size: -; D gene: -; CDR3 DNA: TGTGCCAGCTTACGGATATCCACAGATACGCAGTATTTT; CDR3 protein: CASLRISTDTQYF
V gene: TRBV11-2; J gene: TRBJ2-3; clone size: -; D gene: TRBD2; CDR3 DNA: TGTGCCAGCAGCCTAGCGGGAGCGGAGGATACGCAGTATTTT; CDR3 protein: CASSLAGAEDTQYF
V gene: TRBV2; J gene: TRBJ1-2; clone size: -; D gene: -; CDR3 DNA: TGTGCCAGCAGCGAACGGCACTACTATGGCTACACCTTC; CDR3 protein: CASSERHYYGYTF
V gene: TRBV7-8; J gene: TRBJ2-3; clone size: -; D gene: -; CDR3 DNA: TGTGCCAGCAGCTGGAGGGACAGCACAGATACGCAGTATTTT; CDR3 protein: CASSWRDSTDTQYF
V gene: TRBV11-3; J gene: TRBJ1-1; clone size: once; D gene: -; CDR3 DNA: TGTGCCAGCAGCCCAGGGGCGCTGAACACTGAAGCTTTCTTT; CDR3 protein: CASSPGALNTEAFF
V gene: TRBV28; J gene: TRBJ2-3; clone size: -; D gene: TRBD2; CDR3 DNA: TGTGCCAGCAGTCCCCAACCTAGCGGGGGGGAAAGCACAGATACGCAGTATTTT; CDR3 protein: CASSPQPSGGESTDTQYF
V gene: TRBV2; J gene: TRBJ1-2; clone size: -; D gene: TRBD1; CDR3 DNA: TGTGCCAGCACCAATCCCGGGACAGGGGGCAATAACTATGGCTACACCTTC; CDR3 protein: CASTNPGTGGNNYGYTF
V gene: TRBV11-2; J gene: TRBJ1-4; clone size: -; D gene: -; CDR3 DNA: TGTGCCAGCAGCTTAGATCCAGGAAGCGGGTTAGGTGAAAAACTGTTTTTT; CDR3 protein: CASSLDPGSGLGEKLFF
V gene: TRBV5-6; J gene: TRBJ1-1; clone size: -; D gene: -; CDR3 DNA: TGTGCCAGCAGTCCTTGGGGGGCAGGGGCTTTCTTT; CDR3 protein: CASSPWGAGAFF
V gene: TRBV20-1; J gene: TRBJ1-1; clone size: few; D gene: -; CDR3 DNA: TGCGGGGGGAGGGGCGACACTGAAGCTTTCTTT; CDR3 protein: CGGRGDTEAFF
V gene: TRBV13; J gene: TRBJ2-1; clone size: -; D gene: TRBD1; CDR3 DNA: TGTGCCAGCAGCTCCTCACCCGGACAGGTTCAGTACAATGAGCAGTTCTTC; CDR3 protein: CASSSSPGQVQYNEQFF
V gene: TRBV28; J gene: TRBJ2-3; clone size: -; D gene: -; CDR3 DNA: TGTGCCAGCAGTCCGATGGTAGATACGCAGTATTTT; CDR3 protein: CASSPMVDTQYF
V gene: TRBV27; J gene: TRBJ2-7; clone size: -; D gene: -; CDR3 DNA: TGTGCCAGCAGTTTATTAGGAAGGGCGTACGAGCAGTACTTC; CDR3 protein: CASSLLGRAYEQYF
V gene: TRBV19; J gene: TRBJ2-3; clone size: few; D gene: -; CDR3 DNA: TGTGCCAGTACCATATCGCCAGGGAGCACAGATACGCAGTATTTT; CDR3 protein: CASTISPGSTDTQYF
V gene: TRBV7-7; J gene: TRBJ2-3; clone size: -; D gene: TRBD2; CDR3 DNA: TGTGCTAGCAGCCCCGGGACTAGCGGAAGCACAGATACGCAGTATTTT; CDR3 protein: CASSPGTSGSTDTQYF
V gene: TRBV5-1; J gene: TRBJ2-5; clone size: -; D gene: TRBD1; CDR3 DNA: TGCGCCAGCAGCTTGTCGGGACAGCGAGAGACCCAGTACTTC; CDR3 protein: CASSLSGQRETQYF
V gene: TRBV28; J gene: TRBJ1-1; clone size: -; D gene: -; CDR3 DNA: TGTGCCAGCAGTTTATCGGGCGGGACGGGACAAATGAACACTGAAGCTTTCTTT; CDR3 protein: CASSLSGGTGQMNTEAFF
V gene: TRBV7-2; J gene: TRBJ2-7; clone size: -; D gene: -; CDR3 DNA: TGTGCCAGCAGCTTAAGGTCGGCCTTAATCGAGCAGTACTTC; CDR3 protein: CASSLRSALIEQYF
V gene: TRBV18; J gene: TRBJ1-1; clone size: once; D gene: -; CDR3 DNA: TGTGCCAGCTCACCACAGGGGGGGGAGAACACTGAAGCTTTCTTT; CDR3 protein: CASSPQGGENTEAFF
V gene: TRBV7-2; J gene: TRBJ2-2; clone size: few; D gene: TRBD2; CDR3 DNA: TGTGCCAGCAGCTTAGCCCGACTAGCGGGAGGGGGCACCGGGGAGCTGTTTTTT; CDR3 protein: CASSLARLAGGGTGELFF
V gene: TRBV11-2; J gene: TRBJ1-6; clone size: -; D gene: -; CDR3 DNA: TGTGCCAGCAGCTTGATCGGAGATTCACCCCTCCACTTT; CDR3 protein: CASSLIGDSPLHF
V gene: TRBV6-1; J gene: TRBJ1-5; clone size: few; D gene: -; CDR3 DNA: TGTGCCAGCGTCAGGCAGAATCAGCCCCAGCATTTT; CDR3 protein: CASVRQNQPQHF
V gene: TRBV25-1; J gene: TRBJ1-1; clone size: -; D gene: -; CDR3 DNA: TGTGCCAGCAGTGCCCTCCCGGCGGGCATTAACACTGAAGCTTTCTTT; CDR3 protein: CASSALPAGINTEAFF
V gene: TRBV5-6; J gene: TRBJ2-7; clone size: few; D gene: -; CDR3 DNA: TGTGCCAGCAGCCGACCCAGGTCCCAGAGAAGCTCCTACGAGCAGTACTTC; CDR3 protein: CASSRPRSQRSSYEQYF
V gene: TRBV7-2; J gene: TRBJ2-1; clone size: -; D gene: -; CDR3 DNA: TGTGCCAGCAGCTTCGGGACGGGGCGGCAGTACAATGAGCAGTTCTTC; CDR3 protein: CASSFGTGRQYNEQFF
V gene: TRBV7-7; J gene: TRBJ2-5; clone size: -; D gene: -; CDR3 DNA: TGTGCCAGCAGCTTCGCAGGAGACCAAGAGACCCAGTACTTC; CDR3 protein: CASSFAGDQETQYF
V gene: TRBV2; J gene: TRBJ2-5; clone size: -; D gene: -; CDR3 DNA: TGTGCCAGCAGTGGCACTAGATCTGAGACCCAGTACTTC; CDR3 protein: CASSGTRSETQYF
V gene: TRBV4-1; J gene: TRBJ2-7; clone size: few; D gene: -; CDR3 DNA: TGCGCCAGCAGCCACCTGGGCAAGACCTACGAGCAGTACTTC; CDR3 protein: CASSHLGKTYEQYF
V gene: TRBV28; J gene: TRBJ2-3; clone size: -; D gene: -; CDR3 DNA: TGTGCCAGCAGGGTCGGGGGCAGCCCCACAGATACGCAGTATTTT; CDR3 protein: CASRVGGSPTDTQYF
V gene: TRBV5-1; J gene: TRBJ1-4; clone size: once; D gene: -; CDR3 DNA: TGCGCCAGCAGCTTGGCTAGTACGGATGAAAAACTGTTTTTT; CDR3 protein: CASSLASTDEKLFF